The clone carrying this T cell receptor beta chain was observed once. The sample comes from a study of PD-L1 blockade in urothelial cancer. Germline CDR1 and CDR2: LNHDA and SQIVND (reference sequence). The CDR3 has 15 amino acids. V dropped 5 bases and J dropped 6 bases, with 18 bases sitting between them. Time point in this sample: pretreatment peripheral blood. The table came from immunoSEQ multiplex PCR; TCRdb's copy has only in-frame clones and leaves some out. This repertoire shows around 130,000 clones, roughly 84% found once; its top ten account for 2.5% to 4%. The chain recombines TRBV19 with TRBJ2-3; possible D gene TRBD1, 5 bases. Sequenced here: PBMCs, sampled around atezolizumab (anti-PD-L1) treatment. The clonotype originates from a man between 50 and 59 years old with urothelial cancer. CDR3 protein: CASSPRLTKGDTQYF. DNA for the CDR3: TGTGCCAGTAGTCCCCGTTTGACGAAGGGGGATACGCAGTATTTT.